The rows below give T cell receptor beta chains drawn from one sample of a study of blood T cell repertoires in COVID-19. Profiled with immunoSEQ multiplex PCR; TCRdb holds only in-frame clones, not every one. The table includes more than 250,000 clones, about 87% detected once. Sequenced material: PBMCs or T cells enriched from blood (not recorded which). All receptors come from a middle-aged woman with acute COVID-19. Each CDR3 is given with its conserved first and last residue. The D gene is left open where the match is weak. The listing skips clone size in some rows; elsewhere it reads once, few, many or a size class.

TRBV3-1/TRBV3-2,.,TRBD1,TRBJ1-3,CASSDLTGGSSGNTIYF,TGTGCCAGCAGCGACCTTACAGGGGGCAGCTCTGGAAACACCATATATTTT
TRBV18,.,TRBD1,TRBJ1-1,CASSPEIGTGTGNTEAFF,TGTGCCAGCTCACCAGAAATCGGGACAGGGACGGGGAACACTGAAGCTTTCTTT
TRBV7-2,once,.,TRBJ2-1,CASSLDQGRGQFF,TGTGCCAGCAGCTTAGACCAGGGTAGGGGGCAGTTCTTC
TRBV19,.,TRBD2,TRBJ2-1,CATKREGFGGVNEQFF,TGTGCCACAAAGCGGGAGGGCTTCGGAGGGGTGAATGAGCAGTTCTTC
TRBV3-1/TRBV3-2,.,TRBD1,TRBJ2-1,CASSSRQGPSNNEQFF,TGTGCCAGCAGCAGCCGACAGGGCCCGTCAAACAATGAGCAGTTCTTC
TRBV1,.,.,TRBJ2-2,CTSSQQNSGRALRDTGELFF,TGCACCAGCAGCCAACAAAATAGCGGGAGGGCGCTGAGGGACACCGGGGAGCTGTTTTTT
TRBV12-2,.,.,TRBJ2-1,CASRLPGGSSDNEQFF,TGTGCAAGTCGCTTACCAGGAGGTAGCTCCGACAATGAGCAGTTCTTC
TRBV7-3,.,TRBD1,TRBJ1-1,CASSSQGQGESEAFF,TGTGCCAGCAGCTCTCAAGGACAGGGGGAGTCTGAAGCTTTCTTT
TRBV10-1,.,TRBD1,TRBJ1-1,CASSESSRGREAFF,TGCGCCAGCAGTGAGTCGAGCAGGGGGCGAGAAGCTTTCTTT
TRBV5-1,.,TRBD2,TRBJ2-1,CASSSLTSGPYNEQFF,TGCGCCAGCAGCTCCTTGACTAGCGGACCTTACAATGAGCAGTTCTTC
TRBV5-1,.,.,TRBJ1-2,CASSFNGGSGYTF,TGCGCCAGCAGCTTCAACGGGGGGAGCGGCTACACCTTC
TRBV30,.,.,TRBJ1-1,CAWSVLLQNTEAFF,TGTGCCTGGAGTGTATTGTTACAGAACACTGAAGCTTTCTTT
TRBV6-1,.,TRBD1,TRBJ1-6,CASSDPGQYNSPLHF,TGTGCCAGCAGTGACCCGGGACAGTATAATTCACCCCTCCACTTT
TRBV15,.,TRBD1,TRBJ2-2,CATSRGRGTGDTGELFF,TGTGCCACCAGCAGAGGTCGTGGGACAGGGGACACCGGGGAGCTGTTTTTT
TRBV3-1/TRBV3-2,.,.,TRBJ1-1,CASSQVRGGGEAFF,TGTGCCAGCAGCCAAGTACGGGGAGGAGGTGAAGCTTTCTTT
TRBV5-6,.,.,TRBJ2-5,CASSSRHTVKETQYF,TGTGCCAGCAGCTCCAGGCACACAGTAAAAGAGACCCAGTACTTC